The sequence of this TCR beta chain was determined in a study of cytomegalovirus exposure and HLA in healthy donors (dated 2017 in TCRdb). With respect to the entire study: According to an earlier analysis of a few hundred of the donors, 200 million or so T cells yielded approximately 120 million unique TCR beta sequences and about 300 Gb of sequence data. An early release that covered approximately 600 HLA-typed donors contained about 300 gigabases of sequencing data and 80 million or so unique TCR sequences. Of the roughly 400 genotyped donors, less than 90% were placed in the genetic ancestry cluster associated with self-reported Caucasian donors. The aim of the study was to test whether cataloging public T cell receptors could identify signatures of past pathogen exposure. Using immunosequencing, the study profiled T cell repertoires from 640 or so subjects and related those repertoires to cytomegalovirus serostatus. A separate validation cohort of more than 100 different subjects was used in addition to the approximately 640-subject first cohort. To predict cytomegalovirus infection status, the study combined high-throughput TCR immunosequencing, statistical association of individual TCRs with disease status, and machine learning. To study patterns of TCR occurrence, a later analysis re-analyzed previously published TCR beta repertoires from around 700 donors and added high-resolution HLA genotyping. The later analysis used no new phenotypic data to find candidate immune exposures, relying instead on TCR beta sequences and their occurrence across donors. An earlier analysis of around 580 of the donors used high-throughput TCR beta sequencing to judge whether each TCR beta V gene segment behaved as functional or pseudogenic. Donor age, sex, ethnicity and CMV serostatus were compiled alongside the repertoire data. A later genetic analysis used genome-wide SNP genotypes for about three fifths of the 666 donors, treating that subset as a discovery cohort. Every discovery cohort repertoire had been produced on one sequencing platform. Class I and class II HLA loci were covered by the typing at four-digit resolution. Typing coverage differed by locus: A, B, C, DRB1 and DQB1 were typed in roughly 620-640 donors, DQA1 in about 560, DPA1 in some 600, and DPB1 in about 450. About five DR-DQ haplotypes were treated as single units for association and clustering because of strong linkage in the cohort. On average, over 200,000 unique TCR beta nucleotide sequences were sequenced per donor among several hundred genotyped donors of the cohort, with 15% to 20% of those sequences being non-productive. What the authors observed across the whole study: Because some donors lacked HLA typing at each locus, the association tests relied only on the typed subset. Correlated functional status among segregating V segments might be attributable to linkage disequilibrium, but an unknown experimental factor could not be ruled out. In an earlier analysis of 587 of the donors, most TCR beta V segments were observed in productive rearrangements about 87% or about 30% of the time, broadly matching IMGT annotations. Strong co-occurrence of HLA alleles, especially DR and DQ, made assigning TCR associations to individual alleles difficult. A later analysis found that HLA-associated TCR beta chains were more clonally expanded and had lower generation probabilities than equally common non-associated chains. Most TCR sequences were observed very rarely across donors, whereas some public TCRs were present in many individuals. The study gave a list of under 200 TCR beta chains associated with cytomegalovirus. The presence/absence analyses assumed that sequencing depth was roughly uniform across donors, and that assumption may not be true. Specific HLA alleles were associated with 15,000 to 20,000 TCR beta sequences at a false discovery rate of 0.05 in a later analysis. A later genetic analysis associated a missense DCLRE1C variant with V-gene and J-gene trimming of TCR beta chains, and an independent cohort replicated the association. In both the original and validation cohorts, the classifier was reported to diagnose cytomegalovirus status with high specificity and sensitivity. The cohort was sequenced for TCR beta chains only, and without alpha or paired-chain data the features that could be detected were limited. A later genetic analysis reported fewer N-insertions in productive TCRs among donors in an Asian-associated ancestry cluster than the approximately 700-donor mean. Because counts were too low, seventeen rarely observed V segments, including chromosome 9 orphons, were excluded from the earlier analysis of under 650 of the donors. A later analysis found that most CMV-associated TCR beta chains appeared HLA-restricted, with HLA associations seemingly driven largely by CMV exposure. It was suggested by the authors that the approach could potentially be generalized to other disease states and immunological phenotypes. Some IMGT-functional V segments, including TRBV6-2 and TRBV6-3, could not be distinguished by the 87-base-pair reads and were therefore excluded. In a later analysis, the rate of TCR association differed among HLA loci, with DRB1 alleles having the most associated TCRs and HLA-C alleles having the fewest. Immune exposure information for the cohort was limited to CMV serostatus. A group of highly shared sequence variants was considered likely to be a technical artifact of the sequencing pipeline. A further reported finding was that TCR beta sequences accurately predicted the HLA-A and HLA-B alleles for most subjects in the first cohort. A few of the identified cytomegalovirus-associated TCR beta chains were confirmed in vitro to be specific for cytomegalovirus antigens. Several of the top co-occurrence clusters appeared to be linked to parvovirus B19, influenza, CMV and Epstein-Barr virus, according to a later analysis.

Sequences SNHLY (CDR1) and FYNNEI (CDR2) are obtained from the germline V gene. The CDR3 numbers 11 residues from cysteine through phenylalanine. The entry retains the CDR3 DNA only, 33 bases that are in frame from base 1. V is shortened by 10 bases, J by 10 bases, and the region joining them spans 14 bases. Turning to this clone: It has no known antigen specificity. No much larger clonotype is one base removed from it; base qualities were not supplied.

The library relied on the immunoSEQ multiplex PCR assay. For the multiplex PCR, a mixture combining 60 forward primers for TCR Vbeta segments and 13 reverse primers for TCR Jbeta segments was used. A multiplex PCR assay on genomic DNA amplified the CDR3 region of rearranged TCR beta genes. The Illumina HiSeq System was used to sequence the amplified TCR beta libraries as 87-base-pair reads. On the study's bioinformatics: In a later analysis, some 80 million unique TCR beta chains were counted across the 500 to 700 repertoires, and approximately 9.9 million of these chains were shared by at least two donors. Raw reads were error-corrected and collapsed into unique sequences by a nearest-neighbor algorithm in which closely related sequences were merged to remove PCR and sequencing errors. To assign V, D and J gene segments, CDR3 sequences were aligned to IMGT reference sequences. For a sequence to be retained, a match of at least six nucleotides was required to both a V gene segment and a J gene segment. Rearrangements were classified as productive when the CDR3 lacked stop codons and remained in frame with V and J, and all other rearrangements were classified as non-productive. CDR3 was defined by IMGT convention, running from the second conserved V-encoded cysteine to the conserved J-encoded phenylalanine. In an earlier analysis of approximately 590 of the donors, sequences lacking an unambiguous match to a single V gene segment were excluded. An earlier analysis of 587 of the donors classified V segments as functional when productive rearrangements were above 56.7% and as segregating when the standard deviation between donors was above 5%. A statistical classification framework was developed to diagnose cytomegalovirus status using the catalog of TCR beta chain sequences. A later analysis assigned V and J genes by comparing TCR nucleotide sequences with IMGT/GENE-DB human TR gene sequences. The TCRdist pipeline was used in a later analysis to assign CDR3 sequences and most-parsimonious VDJ recombination scenarios. A later analysis defined each TCR beta chain by its CDR3 amino acid sequence plus V-gene family, and excluded reads lacking a unique V-gene family. A later analysis removed 592 highly shared, low-generation-probability nucleotide sequences to deal with suspected cross-contamination and a sequencing artifact. In a later analysis, a clonal expansion index was calculated for each public chain from normalized within-repertoire ranks of inferred template counts. A later analysis computed generation probabilities with a VDJ recombination model fitted to out-of-frame rearrangements, and checked the results against IGoR. A later analysis scored TCR-TCR, TCR-HLA and TCR-CMV co-occurrence with hypergeometric tests, applying a repertoire-size bias correction to TCR pairs. To estimate false discovery rates, a later analysis permuted the HLA or CMV assignments 20 times. A later analysis grouped co-occurring TCRs with DBSCAN, adding TCRdist sequence similarity when clustering within HLA-allele-positive subsets. Repertoires with fewer than 30,000 or more than 120,000 public chains were left out of co-occurrence clustering, as were about five repertoires with anomalous nucleotide sharing. Held by TCRdb, this immuneACCESS table contains in-frame sequences only and omits some clones. Under half of the omission traces to an unresolved V gene where checked; the cause of the rest is unknown. V, J and clone size derive from that table, while D and trimming were established from the DNA sequence. Present in this sample are 200,000 or so clones, more than 75% of which were seen just once. Roughly 0.73% of the sample goes to the ten largest clones.

The cohort was made up of about 610 healthy bone marrow donors. At the time of sampling, all cohort members were nominally healthy, though unrecorded immune exposures were likely present. The donor tested CMV seronegative, placing the donor among the roughly 350 seronegative members of the cohort. Each donor provided a peripheral blood sample, and peripheral blood mononuclear cells were used for TCR beta sequencing. Genomic DNA extraction from the blood cell samples was performed with the Qiagen DNeasy Blood Extraction Kit. The source material was PBMCs. This clonotype was obtained from a woman between 18 and 29 years old in good health and CMV-seronegative. The chain employs TRBV2 and TRBJ2-1; TRBD1 is possibly the D segment (5 matching bases). The CDR3 protein: CATKINREQFF. Read as DNA, the sequence is TGTGCCACCAAGATCAACAGGGAGCAGTTCTTC.